A selection of T cell receptor beta chains follows, all from one sample in a study of radiotherapy plus CTLA-4 blockade in lung cancer. The method was immunoSEQ multiplex PCR; TCRdb's version includes in-frame clones alone and lacks a portion of them. The sample holds 64,000 or so clones, roughly 76% seen once. Sequenced material: peripheral blood, taken from a patient treated with radiotherapy plus ipilimumab. Every receptor here comes from a human donor with non-small cell lung cancer whose response to radiotherapy plus ipilimumab could not be evaluated. CDR3s include the opening cysteine and the closing phenylalanine or tryptophan. The order of the fields is CDR3 protein, CDR3 DNA, J gene, V gene, clone size, D gene. A D gene is named only where the DNA matches it firmly. Clone size appears in some rows only: once, few, many, or a class for an expanded clone.

CDR3 protein: CASRTGTAGIYEQYF; CDR3 DNA: TGCGCCAGCAGGACCGGGACTGCGGGTATCTACGAGCAGTACTTC; J gene: TRBJ2-7; V gene: TRBV5-1; clone size: -; D gene: -
CDR3 protein: CASSFRGGRVATEAFF; CDR3 DNA: TGTGCCAGCAGCTTCCGGGGGGGGCGGGTCGCCACTGAAGCTTTCTTT; J gene: TRBJ1-1; V gene: TRBV7-2; clone size: -; D gene: -
CDR3 protein: CASSPGGQSNTGELFF; CDR3 DNA: TGCGCCAGCAGCCCGGGCGGGCAGTCCAACACCGGGGAGCTGTTTTTT; J gene: TRBJ2-2; V gene: TRBV5-1; clone size: -; D gene: -
CDR3 protein: CASPGQRDGSYEQYF; CDR3 DNA: TGTGCCAGCCCCGGGCAGCGGGATGGCTCCTACGAGCAGTACTTC; J gene: TRBJ2-7; V gene: TRBV7-3; clone size: -; D gene: TRBD2
CDR3 protein: CASSYYSRVNEKLFF; CDR3 DNA: TGTGCCAGTAGTTATTATAGCAGGGTTAATGAAAAACTGTTTTTT; J gene: TRBJ1-4; V gene: TRBV19; clone size: few; D gene: -
CDR3 protein: CASSSGGLGGELFF; CDR3 DNA: TGTGCCAGCAGCTCCGGGGGATTGGGCGGGGAGCTGTTTTTT; J gene: TRBJ2-2; V gene: TRBV5-5; clone size: -; D gene: -
CDR3 protein: CASSSLNQPQHF; CDR3 DNA: TGTGCCAGCAGCTCCTTAAATCAGCCCCAGCATTTT; J gene: TRBJ1-5; V gene: TRBV11-2; clone size: once; D gene: -
CDR3 protein: CASSLVQDNSPLHF; CDR3 DNA: TGTGCCAGCAGTTTAGTACAGGATAATTCACCCCTCCACTTT; J gene: TRBJ1-6; V gene: TRBV28; clone size: -; D gene: -
CDR3 protein: CASSPLGGAYTGELFF; CDR3 DNA: TGTGCCAGCAGCCCCCTAGGAGGGGCCTACACCGGGGAGCTGTTTTTT; J gene: TRBJ2-2; V gene: TRBV7-2; clone size: -; D gene: -
CDR3 protein: CASSGGTSGYEQYF; CDR3 DNA: TGTGCCAGCAGCGGTGGGACTAGCGGCTACGAGCAGTACTTC; J gene: TRBJ2-7; V gene: TRBV11-3; clone size: few; D gene: TRBD2
CDR3 protein: CASTTDRLNEKLFF; CDR3 DNA: TGTGCCAGCACCACGGACAGGTTGAATGAAAAACTGTTTTTT; J gene: TRBJ1-4; V gene: TRBV2; clone size: -; D gene: TRBD1
CDR3 protein: CAWSSGQGSTEAFF; CDR3 DNA: TGTGCCTGGAGCTCGGGACAGGGGAGTACTGAAGCTTTCTTT; J gene: TRBJ1-1; V gene: TRBV30; clone size: few; D gene: TRBD1
CDR3 protein: CASLPAGAGGYTF; CDR3 DNA: TGTGCCAGCCTCCCTGCAGGGGCAGGTGGCTACACCTTC; J gene: TRBJ1-2; V gene: TRBV6-5; clone size: -; D gene: -
CDR3 protein: CASSLLWLAGGNEQFF; CDR3 DNA: TGTGCCAGCAGTTTATTGTGGCTAGCGGGGGGGAATGAGCAGTTCTTC; J gene: TRBJ2-1; V gene: TRBV28; clone size: -; D gene: TRBD2
CDR3 protein: CASSHPGKNTEAFF; CDR3 DNA: TGTGCCAGCAGTCATCCCGGGAAGAACACTGAAGCTTTCTTT; J gene: TRBJ1-1; V gene: TRBV28; clone size: -; D gene: -
CDR3 protein: CASSPDRGSYNEQFF; CDR3 DNA: TGTGCCAGCAGTCCTGACAGGGGGTCCTACAATGAGCAGTTCTTC; J gene: TRBJ2-1; V gene: TRBV2; clone size: -; D gene: TRBD1
CDR3 protein: CATTSGGYNEQFF; CDR3 DNA: TGTGCCACAACTAGCGGGGGATACAATGAGCAGTTCTTC; J gene: TRBJ2-1; V gene: TRBV30; clone size: -; D gene: TRBD2
CDR3 protein: CASSLGGFRGQPQHF; CDR3 DNA: TGTGCCAGCAGCTTAGGCGGCTTCAGGGGGCAGCCCCAGCATTTT; J gene: TRBJ1-5; V gene: TRBV7-2; clone size: few; D gene: TRBD1
CDR3 protein: CASSEATGDHYGYTF; CDR3 DNA: TGTGCCAGCAGTGAAGCGACAGGGGATCACTATGGCTACACCTTC; J gene: TRBJ1-2; V gene: TRBV25-1; clone size: few; D gene: TRBD1
CDR3 protein: CASTTDLYNEQFF; CDR3 DNA: TGTGCCAGCACGACAGACCTATACAATGAGCAGTTCTTC; J gene: TRBJ2-1; V gene: TRBV6-1; clone size: -; D gene: -
CDR3 protein: CASSLDGQGWDEQYF; CDR3 DNA: TGTGCCAGCAGCTTAGACGGACAGGGATGGGACGAGCAGTACTTC; J gene: TRBJ2-7; V gene: TRBV11-3; clone size: -; D gene: TRBD1
CDR3 protein: CASSQDRSFEQYF; CDR3 DNA: TGTGCCAGCAGCCAAGATCGTAGCTTCGAGCAGTACTTC; J gene: TRBJ2-7; V gene: TRBV4-2; clone size: -; D gene: -
CDR3 protein: CASIERETQYF; CDR3 DNA: TGTGCCAGCATTGAGCGAGAGACCCAGTACTTC; J gene: TRBJ2-5; V gene: TRBV5-5; clone size: -; D gene: -
CDR3 protein: CAISVGQDDYGYTF; CDR3 DNA: TGTGCCATCAGTGTTGGGCAGGATGACTATGGCTACACCTTC; J gene: TRBJ1-2; V gene: TRBV10-3; clone size: few; D gene: -
CDR3 protein: CASSLDRGSDEQFF; CDR3 DNA: TGTGCCAGCAGCTTGGACAGAGGAAGCGATGAGCAGTTCTTC; J gene: TRBJ2-1; V gene: TRBV7-8; clone size: -; D gene: -
CDR3 protein: CASSWDREDYGYTF; CDR3 DNA: TGTGCCAGCAGCTGGGACAGGGAAGACTATGGCTACACCTTC; J gene: TRBJ1-2; V gene: TRBV7-8; clone size: few; D gene: TRBD1
CDR3 protein: CASSVGTWGVGTGELFF; CDR3 DNA: TGTGCCAGCAGCGTAGGCACATGGGGGGTCGGCACCGGGGAGCTGTTTTTT; J gene: TRBJ2-2; V gene: TRBV9; clone size: few; D gene: -
CDR3 protein: CASTRGARQGPSSLYGYTF; CDR3 DNA: TGTGCCAGTACCAGAGGGGCACGACAGGGCCCTTCCAGTCTCTATGGCTACACCTTC; J gene: TRBJ1-2; V gene: TRBV19; clone size: -; D gene: TRBD1
CDR3 protein: CASSSGGGSSTFPFF; CDR3 DNA: TGCGCCAGCAGCTCGGGAGGGGGATCCTCCACCTTCCCTTTCTTT; J gene: TRBJ1-1; V gene: TRBV5-1; clone size: -; D gene: -
CDR3 protein: CASSLPGVSGNTIYF; CDR3 DNA: TGCGCCAGCAGCCTGCCCGGGGTCTCTGGAAACACCATATATTTT; J gene: TRBJ1-3; V gene: TRBV4-1; clone size: -; D gene: -
CDR3 protein: CASSLVAGGPHEQFF; CDR3 DNA: TGTGCCAGCAGCTTGGTAGCGGGGGGGCCGCATGAGCAGTTCTTC; J gene: TRBJ2-1; V gene: TRBV5-4; clone size: -; D gene: TRBD2
CDR3 protein: CASSMGLVDYEQYF; CDR3 DNA: TGTGCCAGCAGCATGGGACTAGTCGACTACGAGCAGTACTTC; J gene: TRBJ2-7; V gene: TRBV11-2; clone size: -; D gene: TRBD2
CDR3 protein: CASSPGLAGQETQYF; CDR3 DNA: TGCGCCAGCAGCCCGGGTCTAGCGGGGCAAGAGACCCAGTACTTC; J gene: TRBJ2-5; V gene: TRBV4-1; clone size: -; D gene: TRBD2
CDR3 protein: CASSYSRGGRTDTQYF; CDR3 DNA: TGTGCCAGCAGTTACTCGAGAGGGGGACGCACAGATACGCAGTATTTT; J gene: TRBJ2-3; V gene: TRBV6-5; clone size: -; D gene: -
CDR3 protein: CASSPGGTVTGELFF; CDR3 DNA: TGTGCCAGTAGCCCGGGAGGGACAGTCACCGGGGAGCTGTTTTTT; J gene: TRBJ2-2; V gene: TRBV19; clone size: -; D gene: -
CDR3 protein: CASSPADREWTEAFF; CDR3 DNA: TGTGCCAGTAGTCCCGCCGACAGGGAGTGGACTGAAGCTTTCTTT; J gene: TRBJ1-1; V gene: TRBV19; clone size: -; D gene: TRBD1
CDR3 protein: CASPGGYGYEQYF; CDR3 DNA: TGTGCCAGCCCTGGGGGCTATGGATACGAGCAGTACTTC; J gene: TRBJ2-7; V gene: TRBV5-8; clone size: -; D gene: -
CDR3 protein: CASSDAGQGDEQYF; CDR3 DNA: TGTGCCAGCAGTGATGCGGGACAGGGGGACGAGCAGTACTTC; J gene: TRBJ2-7; V gene: TRBV25-1; clone size: -; D gene: TRBD1
CDR3 protein: CASSPGTVGPSEQYF; CDR3 DNA: TGTGCCAGCAGCCCCGGGACAGTTGGCCCTTCCGAGCAGTACTTC; J gene: TRBJ2-7; V gene: TRBV5-4; clone size: -; D gene: TRBD1
CDR3 protein: CASSPPGLAGRETQYF; CDR3 DNA: TGTGCCAGCAGCCCCCCCGGACTAGCGGGGCGAGAGACCCAGTACTTC; J gene: TRBJ2-5; V gene: TRBV28; clone size: once; D gene: TRBD2
CDR3 protein: CASSRGQGIGELFF; CDR3 DNA: TGTGCCAGCAGTCGCGGACAGGGGATCGGGGAGCTGTTTTTT; J gene: TRBJ2-2; V gene: TRBV6-5; clone size: few; D gene: TRBD1
CDR3 protein: CSVERDEGNYGYTF; CDR3 DNA: TGCAGCGTTGAACGGGATGAGGGTAACTATGGCTACACCTTC; J gene: TRBJ1-2; V gene: TRBV29-1; clone size: -; D gene: -
CDR3 protein: CASSLKQLQKGTDTQYF; CDR3 DNA: TGTGCCAGCAGCTTGAAACAGCTTCAAAAGGGCACAGATACGCAGTATTTT; J gene: TRBJ2-3; V gene: TRBV5-4; clone size: once; D gene: -
CDR3 protein: CASSSETTLGDTEAFF; CDR3 DNA: TGTGCCAGCAGCTCCGAAACAACCCTAGGGGACACTGAAGCTTTCTTT; J gene: TRBJ1-1; V gene: TRBV7-2; clone size: -; D gene: -
CDR3 protein: CASSLTGLNYGYTF; CDR3 DNA: TGTGCCAGCAGCTTGACAGGGCTTAACTATGGCTACACCTTC; J gene: TRBJ1-2; V gene: TRBV5-6; clone size: few; D gene: -
CDR3 protein: CASSLDLAGAGELFF; CDR3 DNA: TGTGCCAGCAGCTTAGATCTAGCGGGAGCCGGGGAGCTGTTTTTT; J gene: TRBJ2-2; V gene: TRBV11-2; clone size: -; D gene: TRBD2
CDR3 protein: CAWSPGGLRGSPLHF; CDR3 DNA: TGTGCCTGGAGTCCTGGTGGGCTTCGTGGGTCACCCCTCCACTTT; J gene: TRBJ1-6; V gene: TRBV30; clone size: -; D gene: -
CDR3 protein: CASSYSSRGIYEQYF; CDR3 DNA: TGTGCCAGCAGTTACTCAAGCCGGGGAATCTACGAGCAGTACTTC; J gene: TRBJ2-7; V gene: TRBV6-5; clone size: -; D gene: -
CDR3 protein: CASSPSGTSGYEQYF; CDR3 DNA: TGTGCCAGCAGCCCGTCCGGGACTAGCGGCTACGAGCAGTACTTC; J gene: TRBJ2-7; V gene: TRBV7-2; clone size: few; D gene: TRBD2
CDR3 protein: CASSYRGGAHYEQYF; CDR3 DNA: TGTGCCAGCAGTTACCGGGGAGGTGCCCACTACGAGCAGTACTTC; J gene: TRBJ2-7; V gene: TRBV6-5; clone size: -; D gene: -
CDR3 protein: CASSLLRQGHWVTEAFF; CDR3 DNA: TGTGCCAGCAGCCTCCTACGACAGGGGCATTGGGTCACTGAAGCTTTCTTT; J gene: TRBJ1-1; V gene: TRBV14; clone size: -; D gene: TRBD1
CDR3 protein: CASSLSGASNQPQHF; CDR3 DNA: TGTGCCAGCAGCTTATCAGGGGCAAGCAATCAGCCCCAGCATTTT; J gene: TRBJ1-5; V gene: TRBV11-3; clone size: few; D gene: -
CDR3 protein: CASSLGRTREYPGELFF; CDR3 DNA: TGTGCCAGCAGCTTAGGGAGGACGCGGGAGTACCCCGGGGAGCTGTTTTTT; J gene: TRBJ2-2; V gene: TRBV11-3; clone size: -; D gene: TRBD2